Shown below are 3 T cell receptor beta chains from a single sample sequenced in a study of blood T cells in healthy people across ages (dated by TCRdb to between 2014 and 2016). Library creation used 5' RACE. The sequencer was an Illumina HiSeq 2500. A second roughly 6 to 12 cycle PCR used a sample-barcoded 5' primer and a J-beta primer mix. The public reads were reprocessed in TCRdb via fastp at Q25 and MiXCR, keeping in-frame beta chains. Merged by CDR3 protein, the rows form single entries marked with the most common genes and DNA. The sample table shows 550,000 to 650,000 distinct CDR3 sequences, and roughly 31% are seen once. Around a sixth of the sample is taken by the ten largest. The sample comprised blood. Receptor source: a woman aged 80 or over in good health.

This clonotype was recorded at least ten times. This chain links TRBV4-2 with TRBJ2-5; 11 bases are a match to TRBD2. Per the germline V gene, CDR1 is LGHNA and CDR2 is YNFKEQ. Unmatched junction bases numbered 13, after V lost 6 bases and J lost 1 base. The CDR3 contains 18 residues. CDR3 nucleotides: TGTGCCAGCAGTAGGGGTACTAGCGGGGGACCCCTCCAAGAGACCCAGTACTTC. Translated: CASSRGTSGGPLQETQYF.

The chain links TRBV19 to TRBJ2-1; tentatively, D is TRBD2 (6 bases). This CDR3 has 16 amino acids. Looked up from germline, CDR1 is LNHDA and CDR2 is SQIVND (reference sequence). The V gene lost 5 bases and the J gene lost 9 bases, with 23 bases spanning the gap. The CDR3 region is CASSGYPGPGSSEQFF. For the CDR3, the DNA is TGTGCCAGTAGTGGGTACCCGGGGCCCGGGAGCAGTGAGCAGTTCTTC.

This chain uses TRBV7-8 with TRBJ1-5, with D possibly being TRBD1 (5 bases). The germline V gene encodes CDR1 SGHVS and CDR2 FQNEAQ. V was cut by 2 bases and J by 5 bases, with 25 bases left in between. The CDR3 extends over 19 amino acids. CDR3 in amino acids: CASSLNLLGPKLVDQPQHF. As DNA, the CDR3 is TGTGCCAGCAGCTTAAACCTACTGGGGCCGAAGCTAGTTGATCAGCCCCAGCATTTT.